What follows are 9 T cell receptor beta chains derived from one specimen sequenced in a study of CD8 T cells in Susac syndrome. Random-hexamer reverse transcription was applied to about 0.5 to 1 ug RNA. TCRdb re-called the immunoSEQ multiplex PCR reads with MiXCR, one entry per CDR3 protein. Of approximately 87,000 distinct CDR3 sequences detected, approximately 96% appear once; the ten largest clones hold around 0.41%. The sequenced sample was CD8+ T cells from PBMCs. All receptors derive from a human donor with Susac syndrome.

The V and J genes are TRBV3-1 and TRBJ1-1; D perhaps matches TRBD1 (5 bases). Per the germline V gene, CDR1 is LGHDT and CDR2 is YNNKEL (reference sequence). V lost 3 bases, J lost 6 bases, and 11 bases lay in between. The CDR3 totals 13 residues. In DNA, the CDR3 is TGTGCCAGCAGCCACCCAGGGTTGCCTGAAGCTTTCTTT. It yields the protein CASSHPGLPEAFF.

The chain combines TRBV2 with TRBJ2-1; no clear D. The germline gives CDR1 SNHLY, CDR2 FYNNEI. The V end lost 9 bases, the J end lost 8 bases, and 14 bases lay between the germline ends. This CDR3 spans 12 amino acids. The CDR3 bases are TGTGCCAGTAGAAGATCCCCTGATGAGCAGTTCTTC. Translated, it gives CASRRSPDEQFF.

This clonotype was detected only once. This CDR3 is CASSQEGTTEAFF. DNA of the CDR3: TGCGCCAGCAGCCAAGAGGGGACCACTGAAGCTTTCTTT. The gene calls are TRBV4-1 and TRBJ1-1; possible D gene TRBD1, 5 bases. CDR3 length: 13 amino acids. In germline, CDR1 is MGHRA, CDR2 YSYEKL. The V and J ends lost 0 bases and 4 bases respectively, with 6 bases between them.

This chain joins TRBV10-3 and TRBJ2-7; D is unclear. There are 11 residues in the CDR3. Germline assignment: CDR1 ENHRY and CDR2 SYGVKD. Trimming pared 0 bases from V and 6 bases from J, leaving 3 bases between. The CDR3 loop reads CAISESTEQYF. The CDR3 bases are TGTGCCATCAGTGAGTCGACCGAGCAGTACTTC.

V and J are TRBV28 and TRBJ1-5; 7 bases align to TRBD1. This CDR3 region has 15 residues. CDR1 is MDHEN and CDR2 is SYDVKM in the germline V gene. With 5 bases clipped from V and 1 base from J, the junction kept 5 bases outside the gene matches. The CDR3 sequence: CASSPTGSSNQPQHF. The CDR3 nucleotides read TGTGCCAGCAGTCCGACAGGGAGCAGCAATCAGCCCCAGCATTTT.

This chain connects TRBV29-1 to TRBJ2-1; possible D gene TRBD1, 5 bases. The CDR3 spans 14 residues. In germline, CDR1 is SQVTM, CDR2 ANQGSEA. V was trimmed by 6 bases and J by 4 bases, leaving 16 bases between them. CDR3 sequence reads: CSVLGVGDYNEQFF. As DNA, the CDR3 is TGCAGCGTCCTAGGGGTTGGGGATTACAATGAGCAGTTCTTC.

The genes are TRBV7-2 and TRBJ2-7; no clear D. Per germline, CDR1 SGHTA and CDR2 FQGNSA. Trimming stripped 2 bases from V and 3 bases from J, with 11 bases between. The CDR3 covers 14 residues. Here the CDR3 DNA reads TGTGCCAGCAGCTTAATTCATATTGGCTACGAGCAGTACTTC. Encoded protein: CASSLIHIGYEQYF.

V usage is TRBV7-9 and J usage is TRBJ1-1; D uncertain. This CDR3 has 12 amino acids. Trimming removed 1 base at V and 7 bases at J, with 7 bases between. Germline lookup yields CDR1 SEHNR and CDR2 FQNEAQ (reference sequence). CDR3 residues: CASSLEQFEAFF. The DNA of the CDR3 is TGTGCCAGCAGCTTAGAACAGTTTGAAGCTTTCTTT. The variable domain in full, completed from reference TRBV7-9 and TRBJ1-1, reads DTGVSQNPRHKITKRGQNVTFRCDPISEHNRLYWYRQTLGQGPEFLTYFQNEAQLEKSRLLSDRFSAERPKGSFSTLEIQRTEQGDSAMYLCASSLEQFEAFFGQGTRLTVV.

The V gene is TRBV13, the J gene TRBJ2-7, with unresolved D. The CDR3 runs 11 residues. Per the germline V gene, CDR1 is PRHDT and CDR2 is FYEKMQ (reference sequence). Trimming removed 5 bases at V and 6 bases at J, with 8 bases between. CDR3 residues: CASSPGLEQYF. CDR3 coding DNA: TGTGCCAGCAGCCCCGGGCTCGAGCAGTACTTC.